This is a list of T cell receptor beta chains from one sample in a study of T cells expressing NK-cell markers. Each CDR3 protein gets one entry in TCRdb, which reprocessed the 5' RACE reads and gives no DNA. Its clone listing holds about 430,000 distinct CDR3 sequences. Sequencing input: blood T cells: a sorted CD56 or NKG2C T cell subset, CD4+ or CD8+ T cells, or bulk PBMC T cells (not recorded which). These receptors were collected from a woman between 50 and 59 years old in good health. Both conserved end residues are part of each CDR3.

J gene: TRBJ2-2; V gene: TRBV2; CDR3 protein: CASSETTSGFTGELFF
J gene: TRBJ2-1; V gene: TRBV6-2/TRBV6-3; CDR3 protein: CASRLLAGFDNEQFF
J gene: TRBJ2-7; V gene: TRBV2; CDR3 protein: CASKGWRSYEQYF
J gene: TRBJ2-1; V gene: TRBV20-1; CDR3 protein: CSARDRSGGRVNEQFF
J gene: TRBJ1-2; V gene: TRBV6-5; CDR3 protein: CASRTGRGGFRGYTF
J gene: TRBJ2-2; V gene: TRBV20-1; CDR3 protein: CSARSLAGLAGELFF
J gene: TRBJ1-2; V gene: TRBV19; CDR3 protein: CASSLTGTANYGYTF
J gene: TRBJ2-2; V gene: TRBV6-5; CDR3 protein: CAIKRATGELFF
J gene: TRBJ1-4; V gene: TRBV6-5; CDR3 protein: CASSYSNPRQFGKLFF
J gene: TRBJ2-2; V gene: TRBV15; CDR3 protein: CATSAEVPSGELFF
J gene: TRBJ2-4; V gene: TRBV7-2; CDR3 protein: CASSLQSGIGKNIQYF
J gene: TRBJ2-1; V gene: TRBV29-1; CDR3 protein: CSPPSRAYNEQFF
J gene: TRBJ2-1; V gene: TRBV7-7; CDR3 protein: CASSSRTYNEQFF
J gene: TRBJ1-4; V gene: TRBV27; CDR3 protein: CASSLSAGVGEKLFF
J gene: TRBJ1-1; V gene: TRBV6-5; CDR3 protein: CASSEMNTEAFF
J gene: TRBJ2-5; V gene: TRBV7-9; CDR3 protein: CASSLDLRETQYF
J gene: TRBJ1-1; V gene: TRBV5-6; CDR3 protein: CASSLAPYGDMNTEAFF
J gene: TRBJ2-5; V gene: TRBV12-3/TRBV12-4; CDR3 protein: CASSSSPRRESETQYF
J gene: TRBJ1-4; V gene: TRBV6-5; CDR3 protein: CASSYLGRSEKLFF
J gene: TRBJ1-6; V gene: TRBV12-5; CDR3 protein: CASGLGQGGHSPLHF
J gene: TRBJ2-7; V gene: TRBV7-6; CDR3 protein: CASSSRLAGDGKQYF
J gene: TRBJ2-2; V gene: TRBV4-1; CDR3 protein: CASSQEDRANTGELFF